A single sample gave rise to the 13 T cell receptor beta chains below, sequenced in a study of CXCR3-negative and CXCR3-positive naive CD8 T cells. The study made its TRB cDNA libraries by 5' RACE, adding UMI labels. TCRdb re-called the 5' RACE reads, yielding one record per CDR3 amino acid sequence without DNA. In all, the sample yields roughly 55,000 distinct CDR3 sequences. Study-level points and caveats: A higher hydrophobicity marked the TRB CDR3s of CXCR3-positive naive cells versus CXCR3-negative naive cells.

These receptors have no known antigen. The sample was naive CXCR3+ CD8+ T cells from blood. The sample's subset: CD45RO-CCR7+CD27+CD95- naive CD8+ T cells expressing CXCR3 (TNR3+). These receptors were collected from a human donor in good health. Some clones in this sample may be carry-over from other donors' samples.

The chain combines TRBV6-6 with TRBJ2-2. Germline loops: CDR1 MNHNY, CDR2 SVGAGI (reference sequence). The CDR3 totals 14 residues. This CDR3 is CASSVDGNTGELFF.

The V call is TRBV3-1, the J call TRBJ2-7; absent DNA, TCRdb's TRBD2 call cannot be checked. The CDR3 is made up of 15 amino acids. CDR1 and CDR2 from the germline V gene are LGHDT and YNNKEL (reference sequence). The CDR3 spells CASSQVMPSGDEQYF.

This chain uses TRBV7-9 with TRBJ1-1; TCRdb returns TRBD1, unconfirmable since there is no DNA. The CDR3 has 15 amino acids. Germline V lookup: CDR1 SEHNR, CDR2 FQNEAQ (reference sequence). CDR3 in amino acids: CASSGGTGLNTEAFF.

V is TRBV7-6 and J is TRBJ2-1; without DNA, the TCRdb call of TRBD2 cannot be checked. There are 15 residues in the CDR3. CDR1 is SGHVS and CDR2 is FNYEAQ in the germline V gene. The CDR3 reads CASSPSWGSYNEQFF.

The chain carries TRBV29-1 and TRBJ2-7; TCRdb's D call of TRBD2 is untestable without DNA. CDR1 and CDR2 (germline): SQVTM, ANQGSEA. CDR3 length equals 14 residues. CDR3 protein: CSVETSGERYEQYF.

This rearrangement joins TRBV27 to TRBJ2-1. The CDR3 has 15 amino acids. CDR1 MNHEY and CDR2 SMNVEV come from the germline V gene (reference sequence). The CDR3 protein is CASSLRGRTYNEQFF.

The rearrangement uses TRBV15 and TRBJ2-6; TCRdb's D call of TRBD1 is untestable without DNA. Looked up from germline, CDR1 is LNHNV and CDR2 is YYDKDF (reference sequence). CDR3 length equals 15 residues. CDR3 protein: CATSTDREGANVLTF.

This chain joins TRBV29-1 and TRBJ2-6; TCRdb picks TRBD2, but there is no DNA to check that call. This CDR3 region has 17 residues. Germline V CDR1 and CDR2: SQVTM, ANQGSEA. The CDR3 loop reads CSVRVTARDSGANVLTF.

This rearrangement joins TRBV4-3 to TRBJ2-1. Germline V lookup: CDR1 LGHNA, CDR2 YSLEER. CDR3 length: 16 amino acids. CDR3 loop: CASSQDPVSSYNEQFF.

The V gene is TRBV7-3, the J gene TRBJ1-1; lacking DNA, the TRBD1 call made by TCRdb goes unchecked. The CDR3 length is 14 residues. From germline, CDR1 is SGHTA and CDR2 FQGTGA. The CDR3 sequence: CASSLTQDNTEAFF.

The J gene is TRBJ2-7, the V gene TRBV5-1; without DNA, the TCRdb call of TRBD1 cannot be checked. The CDR3 spans 14 residues. Germline CDR1 reads SGHRS; CDR2 reads YFSETQ. CDR3 sequence: CASSLGGTTYEQYF.

The V call is TRBV5-5, the J call TRBJ2-2; checking the TCRdb D call of TRBD1 is not possible without DNA. The CDR3 runs to 16 residues. Germline lookup yields CDR1 SGHKS and CDR2 YYEKEE (reference sequence). The CDR3 is CASRRLPGGNTGELFF.

The chain links TRBV14 to TRBJ1-2; TCRdb's D call, TRBD1, is unchecked because there is no DNA. The CDR3 contains 14 residues. The V gene's germline CDR1 is SGHDN and CDR2 FVKESK. Here the CDR3 reads CASSLTGTGYGYTF.